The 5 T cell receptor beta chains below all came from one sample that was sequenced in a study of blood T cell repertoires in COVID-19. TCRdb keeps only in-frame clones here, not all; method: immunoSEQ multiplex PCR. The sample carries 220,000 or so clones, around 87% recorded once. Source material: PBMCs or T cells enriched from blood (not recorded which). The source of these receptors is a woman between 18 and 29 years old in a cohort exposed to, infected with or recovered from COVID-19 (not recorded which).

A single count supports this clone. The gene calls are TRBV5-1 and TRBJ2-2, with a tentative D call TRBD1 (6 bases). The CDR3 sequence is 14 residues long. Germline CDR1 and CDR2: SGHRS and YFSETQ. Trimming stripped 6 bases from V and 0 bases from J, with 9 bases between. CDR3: CASTGTSNTGELFF. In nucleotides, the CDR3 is TGCGCCAGCACCGGGACATCGAACACCGGGGAGCTGTTTTTT.

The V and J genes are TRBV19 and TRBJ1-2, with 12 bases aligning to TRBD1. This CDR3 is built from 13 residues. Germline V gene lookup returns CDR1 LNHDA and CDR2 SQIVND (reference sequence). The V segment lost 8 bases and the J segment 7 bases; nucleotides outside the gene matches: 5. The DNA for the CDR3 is TGTGCCAGTTCCGGGACAGGGGGCATTGGCTACACCTTC. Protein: CASSGTGGIGYTF.

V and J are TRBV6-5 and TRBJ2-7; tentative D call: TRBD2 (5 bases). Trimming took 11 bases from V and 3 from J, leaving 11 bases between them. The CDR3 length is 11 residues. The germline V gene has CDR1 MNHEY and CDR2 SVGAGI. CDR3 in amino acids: CAGGRYYEQYF. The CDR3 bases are TGTGCCGGCGGGCGGTACTACGAGCAGTACTTC.

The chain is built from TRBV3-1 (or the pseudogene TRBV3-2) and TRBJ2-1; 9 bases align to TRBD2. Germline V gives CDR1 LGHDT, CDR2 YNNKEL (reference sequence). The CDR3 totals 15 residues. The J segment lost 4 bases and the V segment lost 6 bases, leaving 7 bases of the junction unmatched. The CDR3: CASSDTSGSYNEQFF. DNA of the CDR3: TGTGCCAGCAGTGACACTAGCGGGTCGTACAATGAGCAGTTCTTC.

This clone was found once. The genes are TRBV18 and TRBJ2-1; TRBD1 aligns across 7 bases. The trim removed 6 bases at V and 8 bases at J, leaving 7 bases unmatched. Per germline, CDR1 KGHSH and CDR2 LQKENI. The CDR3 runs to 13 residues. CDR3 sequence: CASSRDREHEQFF. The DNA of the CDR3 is TGTGCCAGCTCCCGCGACAGGGAACATGAGCAGTTCTTC.